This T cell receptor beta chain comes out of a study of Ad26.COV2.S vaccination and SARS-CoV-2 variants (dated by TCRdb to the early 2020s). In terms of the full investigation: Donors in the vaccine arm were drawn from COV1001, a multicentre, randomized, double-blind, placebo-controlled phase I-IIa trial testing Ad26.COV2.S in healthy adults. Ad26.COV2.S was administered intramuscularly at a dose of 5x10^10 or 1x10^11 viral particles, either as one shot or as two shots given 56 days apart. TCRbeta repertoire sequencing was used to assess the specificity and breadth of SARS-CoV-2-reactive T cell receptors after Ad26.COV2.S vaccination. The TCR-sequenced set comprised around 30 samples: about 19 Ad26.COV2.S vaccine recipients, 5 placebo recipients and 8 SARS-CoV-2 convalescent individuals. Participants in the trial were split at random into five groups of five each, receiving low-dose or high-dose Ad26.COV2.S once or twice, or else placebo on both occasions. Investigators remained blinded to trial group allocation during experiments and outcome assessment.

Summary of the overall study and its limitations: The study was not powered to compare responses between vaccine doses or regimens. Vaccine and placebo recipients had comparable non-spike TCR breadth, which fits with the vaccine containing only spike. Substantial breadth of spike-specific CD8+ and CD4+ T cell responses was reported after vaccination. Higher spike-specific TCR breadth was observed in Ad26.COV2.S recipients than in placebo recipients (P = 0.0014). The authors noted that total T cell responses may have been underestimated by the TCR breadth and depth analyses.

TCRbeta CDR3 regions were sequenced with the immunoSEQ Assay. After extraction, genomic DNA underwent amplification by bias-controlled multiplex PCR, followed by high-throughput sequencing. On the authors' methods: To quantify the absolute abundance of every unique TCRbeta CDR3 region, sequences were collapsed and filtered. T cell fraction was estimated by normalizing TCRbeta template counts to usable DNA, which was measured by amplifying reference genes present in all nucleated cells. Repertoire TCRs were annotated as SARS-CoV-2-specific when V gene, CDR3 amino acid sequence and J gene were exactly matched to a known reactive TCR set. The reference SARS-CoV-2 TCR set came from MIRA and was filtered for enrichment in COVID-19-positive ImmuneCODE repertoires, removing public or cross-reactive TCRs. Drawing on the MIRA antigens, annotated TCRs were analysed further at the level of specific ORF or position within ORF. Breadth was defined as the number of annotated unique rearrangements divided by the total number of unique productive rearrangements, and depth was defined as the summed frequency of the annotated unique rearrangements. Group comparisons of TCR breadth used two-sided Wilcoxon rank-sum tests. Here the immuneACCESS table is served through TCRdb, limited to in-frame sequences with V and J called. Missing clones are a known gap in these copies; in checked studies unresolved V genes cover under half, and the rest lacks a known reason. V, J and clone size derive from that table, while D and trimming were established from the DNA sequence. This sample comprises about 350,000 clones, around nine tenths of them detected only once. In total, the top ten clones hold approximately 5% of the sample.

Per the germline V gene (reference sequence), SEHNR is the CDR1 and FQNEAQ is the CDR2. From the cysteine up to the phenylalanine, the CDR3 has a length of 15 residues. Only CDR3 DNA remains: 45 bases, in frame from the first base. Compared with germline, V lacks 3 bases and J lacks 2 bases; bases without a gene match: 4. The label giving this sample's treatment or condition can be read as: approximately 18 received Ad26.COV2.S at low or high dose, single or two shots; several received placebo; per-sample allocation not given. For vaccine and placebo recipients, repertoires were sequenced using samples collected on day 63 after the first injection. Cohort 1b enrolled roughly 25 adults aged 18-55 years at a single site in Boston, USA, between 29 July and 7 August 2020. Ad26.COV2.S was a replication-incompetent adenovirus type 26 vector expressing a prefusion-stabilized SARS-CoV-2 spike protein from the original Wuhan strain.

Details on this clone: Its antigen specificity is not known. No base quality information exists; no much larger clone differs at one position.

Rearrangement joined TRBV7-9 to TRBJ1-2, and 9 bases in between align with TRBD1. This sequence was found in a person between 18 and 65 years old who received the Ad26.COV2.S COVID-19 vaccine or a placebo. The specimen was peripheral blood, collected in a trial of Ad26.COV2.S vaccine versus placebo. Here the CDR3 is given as CASSFGQGQNYGYTF. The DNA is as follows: TGTGCCAGCAGCTTCGGACAGGGGCAGAACTATGGCTACACCTTC.